The T cell receptor (beta chain) under discussion was sequenced for a study of early stage breast cancer tumors. Study information: Invasive lobular carcinomas made up about 30% of the 12 ER+/PR+/HER2- tumors.

V was pared by 1 base and J by 6 bases, with 16 bases between. CDR3 length: 16 amino acids. The germline V gene encodes CDR1 MNHNS and CDR2 SASEGT. Study findings and constraints: Commonly generated sequences made up most enriched TCRB sequences shared between patients. Unsorted bulk genomic DNA sequencing lacked pairing and functional marker data.

The table came from immunoSEQ multiplex PCR; TCRdb's copy has only in-frame clones and leaves some out. Among tens of thousands of clones listed, about four fifths were seen once. Points on this clone: What it recognizes is unknown.

Sequencing was carried out using blood. The rearrangement uses TRBV6-1 and TRBJ1-5; D might be TRBD1 (5 bases). The origin of this receptor is a person in their fifties with breast cancer. The CDR3 DNA reads TGTGCCAGCAGTGAAGGGCATTGGGGAGGGGTTCAGCCCCAGCATTTT. This encodes CASSEGHWGGVQPQHF.